A selection of T cell receptor beta chains follows, all from one sample in a study of blood T cell repertoires in COVID-19. Clones were sequenced by immunoSEQ multiplex PCR, and TCRdb holds only the in-frame ones, with some missing. This sample yields over 150,000 clones, of which over 75% are seen a single time; 7% belongs to the top ten. The sequenced sample consisted of PBMCs or T cells enriched from blood (not recorded which). The receptors were sampled from a woman in her forties or fifties who had recovered from COVID-19. The CDR3 runs from the conserved cysteine through the conserved F or W. The order of the fields is D gene, J gene, V gene, clone size, CDR3 protein, CDR3 DNA. D genes are given only for firm matches. Clone size is stated in some rows and not others, as once, few, many or a class when expanded.

d_call: NA; j_call: TRBJ2-7; v_call: TRBV2; clone_size: NA; cdr3_aa: CASSEALRGREQYF; cdr3_nt: TGTGCCAGCAGTGAAGCGCTTCGGGGTCGGGAGCAGTACTTC
d_call: NA; j_call: TRBJ2-5; v_call: TRBV28; clone_size: once; cdr3_aa: CASSSNGRAGETQYF; cdr3_nt: TGTGCCAGCAGTTCCAATGGCCGGGCGGGAGAGACCCAGTACTTC
d_call: NA; j_call: TRBJ2-1; v_call: TRBV14; clone_size: NA; cdr3_aa: CASSQETGVRLNEQFF; cdr3_nt: TGTGCCAGCAGCCAAGAGACGGGAGTCAGGTTAAATGAGCAGTTCTTC
d_call: TRBD1; j_call: TRBJ2-7; v_call: TRBV9; clone_size: NA; cdr3_aa: CASSKTGESLYEQYF; cdr3_nt: TGTGCCAGCAGCAAGACAGGGGAAAGTCTTTACGAGCAGTACTTC
d_call: NA; j_call: TRBJ2-4; v_call: TRBV28; clone_size: NA; cdr3_aa: CASSPPRDNIQYF; cdr3_nt: TGTGCCAGCAGTCCCCCCCGGGATAACATTCAGTACTTC
d_call: NA; j_call: TRBJ2-7; v_call: TRBV19; clone_size: NA; cdr3_aa: CASSIGTGPYEQYF; cdr3_nt: TGTGCCAGTAGTATAGGAACAGGGCCCTACGAGCAGTACTTC
d_call: TRBD1; j_call: TRBJ1-6; v_call: TRBV19; clone_size: NA; cdr3_aa: CASTTGTGGFAPLHF; cdr3_nt: TGTGCCAGTACTACCGGGACAGGGGGATTTGCACCCCTCCACTTT
d_call: TRBD1; j_call: TRBJ1-6; v_call: TRBV25-1; clone_size: NA; cdr3_aa: CASRGQGVNSPLHF; cdr3_nt: TGTGCCAGCAGAGGACAGGGGGTTAATTCACCCCTCCACTTT
d_call: NA; j_call: TRBJ1-5; v_call: TRBV28; clone_size: NA; cdr3_aa: CASSPSPDGRSQPQHF; cdr3_nt: TGTGCCAGCAGTCCCTCTCCGGACGGGAGGAGTCAGCCCCAGCATTTT
d_call: TRBD2; j_call: TRBJ2-3; v_call: TRBV6-6; clone_size: NA; cdr3_aa: CASSWTSGYTDTQYF; cdr3_nt: TGTGCCAGCAGTTGGACTAGCGGTTACACAGATACGCAGTATTTT
d_call: NA; j_call: TRBJ2-2; v_call: TRBV11-3; clone_size: NA; cdr3_aa: CASSSPWPGVATGELFF; cdr3_nt: TGTGCCAGCAGCTCCCCATGGCCGGGGGTTGCCACCGGGGAGCTGTTTTTT
d_call: NA; j_call: TRBJ1-1; v_call: TRBV7-9; clone_size: NA; cdr3_aa: CASSPGGQTEAFF; cdr3_nt: TGTGCCAGCAGCCCGGGAGGGCAGACTGAAGCTTTCTTT
d_call: NA; j_call: TRBJ1-1; v_call: TRBV3-1/TRBV3-2; clone_size: NA; cdr3_aa: CASSQEFEGGHLNTEAFF; cdr3_nt: TGTGCCAGCAGCCAAGAATTTGAAGGCGGGCACCTGAACACTGAAGCTTTCTTT
d_call: NA; j_call: TRBJ1-6; v_call: TRBV9; clone_size: once; cdr3_aa: CASKAGAGSPLHF; cdr3_nt: TGTGCCAGCAAAGCAGGGGCCGGCTCACCCCTCCACTTT
d_call: TRBD1; j_call: TRBJ2-7; v_call: TRBV19; clone_size: NA; cdr3_aa: CASRSRDRGYEQYF; cdr3_nt: TGTGCCAGTAGGTCCCGGGACAGGGGCTACGAGCAGTACTTC
d_call: TRBD1; j_call: TRBJ2-3; v_call: TRBV4-2; clone_size: NA; cdr3_aa: CASSQEGQGVDTQYF; cdr3_nt: TGTGCCAGCAGCCAAGAGGGCCAGGGGGTAGATACGCAGTATTTT
d_call: NA; j_call: TRBJ2-5; v_call: TRBV12-3/TRBV12-4; clone_size: NA; cdr3_aa: CASSSSLVETQYF; cdr3_nt: TGTGCCAGCAGTTCCTCACTAGTGGAGACCCAGTACTTC
d_call: NA; j_call: TRBJ1-1; v_call: TRBV12-3/TRBV12-4; clone_size: NA; cdr3_aa: CASSLFSNTEAFF; cdr3_nt: TGTGCCAGCAGTTTATTTAGTAACACTGAAGCTTTCTTT
d_call: TRBD1; j_call: TRBJ1-5; v_call: TRBV9; clone_size: NA; cdr3_aa: CASSRDRVTQPQHF; cdr3_nt: TGTGCCAGCAGCCGGGACAGGGTGACTCAGCCCCAGCATTTT
d_call: TRBD2; j_call: TRBJ2-3; v_call: TRBV24-1; clone_size: NA; cdr3_aa: CATSDFGRGREDTQYF; cdr3_nt: TGTGCCACCAGTGATTTTGGTCGCGGGAGGGAAGATACGCAGTATTTT
d_call: TRBD2; j_call: TRBJ2-2; v_call: TRBV7-3; clone_size: NA; cdr3_aa: CASSPSGSNTGELFF; cdr3_nt: TGTGCCAGCAGCCCTAGCGGGAGCAACACCGGGGAGCTGTTTTTT
d_call: NA; j_call: TRBJ2-7; v_call: TRBV27; clone_size: NA; cdr3_aa: CASSLSRGIYEQYF; cdr3_nt: TGTGCCAGCAGTTTATCGAGGGGGATCTACGAGCAGTACTTC
d_call: TRBD2; j_call: TRBJ2-7; v_call: TRBV5-1; clone_size: NA; cdr3_aa: CASSPGLADVYEQYF; cdr3_nt: TGCGCCAGCAGCCCAGGACTAGCGGATGTATACGAGCAGTACTTC
d_call: TRBD2; j_call: TRBJ2-3; v_call: TRBV5-4; clone_size: NA; cdr3_aa: CASSWTSGFTDTQYF; cdr3_nt: TGTGCCAGCAGCTGGACTAGCGGATTCACAGATACGCAGTATTTT
d_call: TRBD1; j_call: TRBJ2-2; v_call: TRBV3-1/TRBV3-2; clone_size: NA; cdr3_aa: CASSKTGGFVKNTGELFF; cdr3_nt: TGTGCCAGCAGCAAGACAGGGGGCTTTGTAAAGAACACCGGGGAGCTGTTTTTT
d_call: TRBD2; j_call: TRBJ2-7; v_call: TRBV6-4; clone_size: NA; cdr3_aa: CASSLEAGVAEQYF; cdr3_nt: TGTGCCAGCAGTCTCGAAGCGGGAGTCGCCGAGCAGTACTTC
d_call: NA; j_call: TRBJ1-2; v_call: TRBV7-9; clone_size: NA; cdr3_aa: CASSLPQGSWSSYGYTF; cdr3_nt: TGTGCCAGCAGCTTACCCCAGGGCTCTTGGTCGAGTTATGGCTACACCTTC
d_call: TRBD1; j_call: TRBJ1-5; v_call: TRBV18; clone_size: NA; cdr3_aa: CASSAAAGQGASQPQHF; cdr3_nt: TGTGCCAGCTCAGCAGCTGCTGGACAGGGGGCTAGCCAGCCCCAGCATTTT
d_call: TRBD2; j_call: TRBJ2-3; v_call: TRBV10-2; clone_size: NA; cdr3_aa: CASAGGGELSTDTQYF; cdr3_nt: TGCGCCAGCGCTGGCGGGGGGGAGTTGAGCACAGATACGCAGTATTTT
d_call: NA; j_call: TRBJ1-6; v_call: TRBV28; clone_size: NA; cdr3_aa: CASSPPRGTPLHF; cdr3_nt: TGTGCCAGCAGTCCACCCCGGGGGACACCCCTCCACTTT
d_call: NA; j_call: TRBJ1-1; v_call: TRBV6-5; clone_size: NA; cdr3_aa: CASSVENTEAFF; cdr3_nt: TGTGCCAGTTCGGTCGAGAACACTGAAGCTTTCTTT
d_call: TRBD1; j_call: TRBJ1-5; v_call: TRBV7-9; clone_size: NA; cdr3_aa: CASSLEGTGRAQPQHF; cdr3_nt: TGTGCCAGCAGCTTGGAAGGGACAGGGCGTGCTCAGCCCCAGCATTTT
d_call: NA; j_call: TRBJ2-5; v_call: TRBV27; clone_size: NA; cdr3_aa: CASSPRTKETQYF; cdr3_nt: TGTGCCAGCAGTCCCCGGACAAAAGAGACCCAGTACTTC
d_call: NA; j_call: TRBJ2-1; v_call: TRBV4-3; clone_size: NA; cdr3_aa: CASSYLRGRLYNEQFF; cdr3_nt: TGCGCCAGCAGCTATCTAAGGGGCAGGCTATACAATGAGCAGTTCTTC
d_call: TRBD2; j_call: TRBJ2-3; v_call: TRBV4-2; clone_size: NA; cdr3_aa: CASSQDDPSGRSTDTQYF; cdr3_nt: TGTGCCAGCAGCCAAGACGATCCTAGCGGGAGATCAACAGATACGCAGTATTTT
d_call: TRBD1; j_call: TRBJ1-3; v_call: TRBV7-2; clone_size: once; cdr3_aa: CASSSTGDIGNTIYF; cdr3_nt: TGTGCCAGCAGCTCTACAGGGGACATCGGAAACACCATATATTTT
d_call: TRBD1; j_call: TRBJ2-7; v_call: TRBV28; clone_size: NA; cdr3_aa: CATWDRILGEQYF; cdr3_nt: TGTGCCACCTGGGACAGGATCCTTGGCGAGCAGTACTTC
d_call: NA; j_call: TRBJ2-5; v_call: TRBV5-4; clone_size: NA; cdr3_aa: CASSMTGAETQYF; cdr3_nt: TGTGCCAGCAGCATGACAGGAGCCGAGACCCAGTACTTC
d_call: TRBD1; j_call: TRBJ1-1; v_call: TRBV27; clone_size: NA; cdr3_aa: CASSLNQGAAEAFF; cdr3_nt: TGTGCCAGCAGTTTAAACCAGGGGGCGGCTGAAGCTTTCTTT
d_call: NA; j_call: TRBJ1-1; v_call: TRBV15; clone_size: NA; cdr3_aa: CATSRVVKEATEAFF; cdr3_nt: TGTGCCACCAGCAGAGTTGTTAAGGAGGCAACTGAAGCTTTCTTT
d_call: NA; j_call: TRBJ2-7; v_call: TRBV29-1; clone_size: NA; cdr3_aa: CSVRGGGYEQYF; cdr3_nt: TGCAGCGTTAGAGGGGGAGGGTACGAGCAGTACTTC
d_call: TRBD1; j_call: TRBJ1-2; v_call: TRBV19; clone_size: NA; cdr3_aa: CASSPLGTANYGYTF; cdr3_nt: TGTGCCAGTAGCCCCCTCGGGACAGCTAACTATGGCTACACCTTC
d_call: NA; j_call: TRBJ1-5; v_call: TRBV18; clone_size: NA; cdr3_aa: CASSPGTGSNQPQHF; cdr3_nt: TGTGCCAGCTCGCCCGGGACTGGAAGCAATCAGCCCCAGCATTTT
d_call: NA; j_call: TRBJ2-7; v_call: TRBV6-5; clone_size: NA; cdr3_aa: CASRPDGASEQYF; cdr3_nt: TGTGCCAGCAGGCCCGATGGGGCGTCCGAGCAGTACTTC
d_call: NA; j_call: TRBJ2-1; v_call: TRBV5-8; clone_size: NA; cdr3_aa: CASSVDLNYNEQFF; cdr3_nt: TGTGCCAGCAGCGTGGACCTAAATTACAATGAGCAGTTCTTC